This T cell receptor beta chain was recovered during a study of cytotoxic CD8 clonotypes in ibrutinib-treated CLL. Study-level background: Averaging across samples gave about 230,000 productive templates and 75,000 to 100,000 productive rearrangements.

The CDR3 is made up of 14 amino acids. Germline CDR1 is GTSNPN and CDR2 is SVGIG (reference sequence). V lost 1 base to trimming and J lost 4 bases; unmatched junction nucleotides: 4. General study points: Sampling time points were not equivalent between sustained-remission and progressing patients. Baseline clonality, above age-matched healthy donor levels, tracked circulating CD8+ T-cell counts.

Measured with immunoSEQ multiplex PCR; TCRdb has only the in-frame clones, and not every one. This repertoire shows about 70,000 clones, 90% found once; its top ten account for approximately 3.1%. On this clone itself: Its target is not known.

The TCR was taken from a human donor with chronic lymphocytic leukemia. The rearrangement uses TRBV30 and TRBJ2-3, with 8 positions matching TRBD2. The sample was PBMCs, taken after 12 months of ibrutinib treatment. The CDR3 reads CAWSGLAFSDTQYF. DNA of the CDR3: TGTGCCTGGAGTGGACTAGCGTTTTCAGATACGCAGTATTTT.